A single sample gave rise to the 16 T cell receptor beta chains below, sequenced in a study of blood T cells in healthy people across ages. A second PCR, run for roughly 7 to 11 cycles, used a sample-barcoded 5' primer plus a J-beta primer mix. Via MiXCR, TCRdb re-called the 5' RACE reads, giving one row per CDR3 protein. The data contain roughly 1.9 million distinct CDR3 sequences, 39% of them singletons. Sequencing input: blood. All receptors come from a human donor in good health.

This clonotype was counted many times. V and J are TRBV12-3 or TRBV12-4 and TRBJ1-6; D possibly corresponds to TRBD1 (5 bases). This CDR3 comprises 14 residues. Trimming left V 7 bases short and J 7 bases short, with 14 bases between. CDR3 amino acids: CASTWDPGNSPLHF. The CDR3 DNA sequence: TGTGCCAGCACCTGGGACCCAGGAAATTCACCCCTCCACTTT.

This CDR3 reads CASTRILGGGDNNEQFF. The CDR3 nucleotides are TGCGCCAGCACTAGAATCTTAGGCGGGGGGGATAACAATGAGCAGTTCTTC. The chain has TRBV4-3 and TRBJ2-1; 9 bases align to TRBD2. Looked up from germline, CDR1 is LGHNA and CDR2 is YSLEER. V was clipped by 7 bases and J by 5 bases; unmatched bases: 15. The CDR3 is made up of 17 amino acids.

V usage is TRBV25-1 and J usage is TRBJ2-7; D remains ambiguous. The DNA end favors TRBJ2-4, so the J call may be wrong. This CDR3 region has 12 residues. Germline-derived CDR1 and CDR2 are MGHDK and SYGVNS. In DNA form, the CDR3 reads TGTGCCAGCAGTGCCTTTGATGGCATTCAGTACTTC. The encoded protein is CASSAFDGIQYF.

In its sample, this clonotype was seen a few times. Relative to the germline gene, one junction end is altered; a read error may explain this. The V and J genes are TRBV5-1 and TRBJ2-3; no clear D gene. Germline loops: CDR1 SGHRS, CDR2 YFSETQ. The CDR3 covers 14 residues. CDR3 sequence: CASRPGSNTDAQYF. For the CDR3, the DNA is TGCGCCAGCAGACCGGGCAGCAACACAGATGCGCAGTATTTT.

This chain uses TRBV20-1 with TRBJ1-4; D unclear. The CDR3 totals 13 residues. The V end lost 1 base, the J end lost 6 bases, and 9 bases lay between the germline ends. Germline CDR1 and CDR2: DFQATT and SNEGSKA (reference sequence). DNA of the CDR3: TGCAGTGCTAGAGGGGGTACGGATGAAAAACTGTTTTTT. This gives the protein CSARGGTDEKLFF.

The genes are TRBV7-2 and TRBJ1-6; D remains ambiguous. Trimming shortened V by 1 base and J by 4 bases, and 11 bases separated the two germline ends. Germline V gives CDR1 SGHTA, CDR2 FQGNSA. The CDR3 is 16 residues long. CDR3 residues: CASSLGGVGYNSPLHF. The CDR3 bases are TGTGCCAGCAGCTTAGGGGGTGTGGGGTATAATTCACCCCTCCACTTT.

The rearrangement joins TRBV10-3 to TRBJ2-1; no reliable D call. This CDR3 region has 14 residues. In germline, CDR1 is ENHRY, CDR2 SYGVKD. The V gene lost 3 bases and the J gene lost 3 bases, with 9 bases spanning the gap. The CDR3 coding sequence is TGTGCCATCAGTGACGGCGGTTTCTACAATGAGCAGTTCTTC. Protein sequence: CAISDGGFYNEQFF.

The rearrangement joins TRBV20-1 to TRBJ1-2, with D tentatively TRBD1 (6 bases). The CDR3 extends over 12 amino acids. Germline CDR1 reads DFQATT; CDR2 reads SNEGSKA (reference sequence). V was cut by 5 bases and J by 4 bases, with 11 bases left in between. CDR3 amino acids: CSAAGTFYGYTF. In DNA, the CDR3 is TGCAGTGCTGCTGGGACATTCTATGGCTACACCTTC.

In regard to this clonotype: This clone may be a read error of a much larger clone one base away. The chain uses TRBV7-9 and TRBJ1-1; 9 nucleotides match TRBD1. CDR1 is SEHNR, CDR2 FQNEAQ, per germline (reference sequence). The CDR3 extends over 16 amino acids. The CDR3 region is CVSSLGSDRGGTEAFF. The DNA for the CDR3 is TGTGTCAGCAGCTTAGGGTCGGACAGGGGCGGCACTGAAGCTTTCTTT.

This chain connects TRBV18 to TRBJ1-1; possibly TRBD1 for D (6 bases). The CDR3 runs to 16 residues. The V gene lost 6 bases and the J gene lost 0 bases, with 17 bases spanning the gap. CDR1 is KGHSH and CDR2 is LQKENI in the germline V gene. CDR3 sequence: CASSRGGGLMNTEAFF. The CDR3 nucleotides read TGTGCCAGCTCCCGGGGCGGGGGCCTGATGAACACTGAAGCTTTCTTT.

The V call is TRBV9, the J call TRBJ1-1; no definite D call. V was shortened by 0 bases and J by 0 bases, with 6 bases between the two germline ends. CDR3 length equals 14 residues. The V gene's germline CDR1 is SGDLS and CDR2 YYNGEE. In DNA form, the CDR3 reads TGTGCCAGCAGCGTAGGGTCAATGAACACTGAAGCTTTCTTT. Residues: CASSVGSMNTEAFF.

The rearrangement uses TRBV6-2 or TRBV6-3 and TRBJ2-3; TRBD2 is a possible D gene (6 bases). Germline V lookup: CDR1 MNHEY, CDR2 SVGEGT. This CDR3 contains 14 residues. V was cut by 6 bases and J by 1 base, with 11 bases left in between. The CDR3: CASRRLGGTDTQYF. CDR3 in DNA: TGTGCCAGCAGGAGACTAGGGGGCACAGATACGCAGTATTTT.

V is TRBV7-2 and J is TRBJ2-3; D perhaps matches TRBD1 (5 bases). V was pared by 4 bases and J by 4 bases, with 9 bases between. The CDR3 loop spans 13 amino acids. Germline V CDR1 and CDR2: SGHTA, FQGNSA. The DNA for the CDR3 is TGTGCCAGCAGCTCACAGGTCCCAGATACGCAGTATTTT. This sequence encodes CASSSQVPDTQYF. Full variable domain (remainder filled in from reference TRBV7-2 and TRBJ2-3): GAGVSQSPSNKVTEKGKDVELRCDPISGHTALYWYRQSLGQGLEFLIYFQGNSAPDKSGLPSDRFSAERTGGSVSTLTIQRTQQEDSAVYLCASSSQVPDTQYFGPGTRLTVL.

This clonotype appeared a single time. This rearrangement joins TRBV11-2 to TRBJ2-4; 11 nucleotides line up with TRBD2. Per the germline V gene, CDR1 is SGHAT and CDR2 is FQNNGV. V shed 1 base, J shed 13 bases, and the junction held 12 bases outside the gene matches. The CDR3 is 16 residues long. In DNA, the CDR3 is TGTGCCAGCAGCTTAGGGCTAGCGGGGGGTTACATAGCGCAGTACTTC. Protein sequence: CASSLGLAGGYIAQYF. Filled out from reference TRBV11-2 and TRBJ2-4, the complete variable domain reads EAGVAQSPRYKIIEKRQSVAFWCNPISGHATLYWYQQILGQGPKLLIQFQNNGVVDDSQLPKDRFSAERLKGVDSTLKIQPAKLEDSAVYLCASSLGLAGGYIAQYFGAGTRLSVL.

The rearrangement uses TRBV20-1 and TRBJ2-7, with D possibly being TRBD2 (5 bases). Trimming took off 8 bases at V and 3 bases at J, with 20 bases between the two ends. Germline V gene sequence: CDR1 DFQATT, CDR2 SNEGSKA (reference sequence). The CDR3 covers 14 residues. In nucleotides, the CDR3 is TGCAGTACTTCCCTTGGACGGGATAACTACGAGCAGTACTTC. This gives the protein CSTSLGRDNYEQYF.

This chain uses TRBV5-1 with TRBJ2-3, with D perhaps matching TRBD2 (5 bases). The germline gives CDR1 SGHRS, CDR2 YFSETQ. The CDR3 runs 16 residues. Trimming took 0 bases from V and 2 from J, leaving 13 bases between them. CDR3 in amino acids: CASSLARDYFTDTQYF. The CDR3 DNA follows: TGCGCCAGCAGCTTGGCCAGAGACTACTTCACAGATACGCAGTATTTT.